This TCR beta chain was recovered during a study of T cells in Graves' hyperthyroidism and ophthalmopathy. Amplified regions were TCR beta CDR3 sequences from RNA transcripts. The HTBI primer set served for first-round RT-PCR of the TCR CDR3. TCRdb processed the multiplex PCR reads anew with MiXCR; each CDR3 protein has one entry. The table has hundreds of thousands of distinct CDR3 sequences, about 15% seen once. This clonotype turned up a few times. CDR3 length: 11 amino acids. V lost 5 bases, J lost 5 bases, and 9 bases lay in between. The germline V gene encodes CDR1 SQVTM and CDR2 ANQGSEA. The sequenced sample consisted of blood. The origin of this receptor is a woman aged 25 to 45 with Graves' hyperthyroidism. The chain couples TRBV29-1 to TRBJ2-5; D is perhaps TRBD1 (5 bases). The CDR3 loop is CSVNSGETQYF. The CDR3 DNA sequence: TGCAGCGTTAACTCAGGGGAGACCCAGTACTTC.